This T cell receptor (beta chain) was sequenced during a study of T cells expressing NK-cell markers. CDR3 length: 16 residues. Germline CDR1 is SGHAT and CDR2 is FQNNGV. Remarks on this clonotype: No antigen is known for it.

With the 5' RACE reads reprocessed, TCRdb shows one record per CDR3 protein and no DNA. The sample includes approximately 420,000 distinct CDR3 sequences. Study observations and caveats: Whether expanded NKG2C-expressing T cell clones recognize HCMV is unknown.

This receptor was obtained from a woman in her 50s in good health. The chain has TRBV11-2 and TRBJ2-2. The sequenced sample consisted of blood T cells: a sorted CD56 or NKG2C T cell subset, CD4+ or CD8+ T cells, or bulk PBMC T cells (not recorded which). CDR3: CASSFVASRFTGELFF.